Listed below are T cell receptor beta chains from one sample, sequenced in a study of regulatory T cells in long-lasting Graves disease. TCRdb reanalysed the multiplex PCR reads using MiXCR and keeps one entry per CDR3 protein. In the table there are approximately 480,000 distinct CDR3 sequences, about 16% of which are singletons. These data were likewise used in another study, on T cells in Graves' hyperthyroidism and ophthalmopathy.

Sequencing used peripheral blood mononuclear cells (PBMCs), obtained at new diagnosis, from a patient treated with antithyroid drugs. The origin of the receptors is a man in his forties or fifties with Graves disease. The CDR3 runs from the conserved cysteine through the conserved F or W. A D gene is named only where the DNA matches it firmly. Some rows have no size entry. The others give once, few or many, or a class for an expanded clone.

v_call: TRBV27
clone_size: many
j_call: TRBJ2-1
cdr3_length: 17
d_call: .
cdr3_nt: TGTGCCAGCAGTTTATCGAGGGCGGCGAGCTCCTACAATGAGCAGTTCTTC
cdr3_aa: CASSLSRAASSYNEQFF

v_call: TRBV12-5
clone_size: few
j_call: TRBJ1-1
cdr3_length: 14
d_call: TRBD1
cdr3_nt: TGTGCTAGTGGCCTACAGGGGTCTGTGACTGAAGCTTTCTTT
cdr3_aa: CASGLQGSVTEAFF

v_call: TRBV2
clone_size: many
j_call: TRBJ2-1
cdr3_length: 12
d_call: .
cdr3_nt: TGTGCCAGCCGACCTACCTACAATGAGCAGTTCTTC
cdr3_aa: CASRPTYNEQFF

v_call: TRBV12-3/TRBV12-4
clone_size: many
j_call: TRBJ1-5
cdr3_length: 16
d_call: TRBD1
cdr3_nt: TGTGCCAGCAGTTTAGCGTTGGGACAGGGAAGTCAGCCCCAGCATTTT
cdr3_aa: CASSLALGQGSQPQHF

v_call: TRBV29-1
clone_size: .
j_call: TRBJ1-1
cdr3_length: 13
d_call: TRBD1
cdr3_nt: TGCAGCGCGGGACCGGGACAGGGCACTGAAGCTTTCTTT
cdr3_aa: CSAGPGQGTEAFF

v_call: TRBV7-3
clone_size: many
j_call: TRBJ1-2
cdr3_length: 13
d_call: TRBD1
cdr3_nt: TGTGCCAGCAGCTATCGACAGGGAAGTGGCTACACCTTC
cdr3_aa: CASSYRQGSGYTF

v_call: TRBV9
clone_size: many
j_call: TRBJ2-1
cdr3_length: 15
d_call: .
cdr3_nt: TGTGCCAGCAGCGGGAGAGATGGGGCTAGGAATGAGCAGTTCTTC
cdr3_aa: CASSGRDGARNEQFF

v_call: TRBV28
clone_size: many
j_call: TRBJ2-5
cdr3_length: 11
d_call: .
cdr3_nt: TGTGCCAGCAGCTCCGGTGTGACCCAGTACTTC
cdr3_aa: CASSSGVTQYF

v_call: TRBV6-2/TRBV6-3
clone_size: .
j_call: TRBJ2-7
cdr3_length: 12
d_call: .
cdr3_nt: TGTGCCAGCAGAGAGGACCACTACGAGCAGTACTTC
cdr3_aa: CASREDHYEQYF

v_call: TRBV10-3
clone_size: few
j_call: TRBJ2-1
cdr3_length: 13
d_call: .
cdr3_nt: TGTGCCAGCCGTAAAGGGGAAGGCAATGAGCAGTTCTTC
cdr3_aa: CASRKGEGNEQFF

v_call: TRBV20-1
clone_size: many
j_call: TRBJ1-2
cdr3_length: 11
d_call: .
cdr3_nt: TGCAGTGCGAAAGCTCACTATGGCTACACCTTC
cdr3_aa: CSAKAHYGYTF

v_call: TRBV5-1
clone_size: .
j_call: TRBJ2-1
cdr3_length: 16
d_call: .
cdr3_nt: TGCGCCAGCAGCTTGGGACTAGTAACGCCCTACAATGAGCAGTTCTTC
cdr3_aa: CASSLGLVTPYNEQFF

v_call: TRBV12-3/TRBV12-4
clone_size: many
j_call: TRBJ2-7
cdr3_length: 14
d_call: .
cdr3_nt: TGTGCCAGCAGTGTGGCCGCTACAGTCTACGAGCAGTACTTC
cdr3_aa: CASSVAATVYEQYF

v_call: TRBV10-3
clone_size: .
j_call: TRBJ2-2
cdr3_length: 16
d_call: TRBD1
cdr3_nt: TGTGCCATCAGGACCGGGGACAGGGCGAACACCGGGGAGCTGTTTTTT
cdr3_aa: CAIRTGDRANTGELFF

v_call: TRBV20-1
clone_size: many
j_call: TRBJ1-4
cdr3_length: 11
d_call: .
cdr3_nt: TGCAGTGCTAGACGGAGTGAAAAACTGTTTTTT
cdr3_aa: CSARRSEKLFF

v_call: TRBV11-2
clone_size: .
j_call: TRBJ2-2
cdr3_length: 18
d_call: TRBD2
cdr3_nt: TGTGCCAGCAGCTTCCGGACTAGCGGGATAATCAGGACCGGGGAGCTGTTTTTT
cdr3_aa: CASSFRTSGIIRTGELFF

v_call: TRBV12-3/TRBV12-4
clone_size: .
j_call: TRBJ2-3
cdr3_length: 18
d_call: TRBD2
cdr3_nt: TGTGCCAGCACAGCGGGGGGCGCAGGGGTTTCGAGGACAGATACGCAGTATTTT
cdr3_aa: CASTAGGAGVSRTDTQYF

v_call: TRBV6-1
clone_size: many
j_call: TRBJ2-5
cdr3_length: 12
d_call: .
cdr3_nt: TGTGCCAGCAGGGGCGCAGAGAAGACCCAGTACTTC
cdr3_aa: CASRGAEKTQYF

v_call: TRBV9
clone_size: .
j_call: TRBJ2-6
cdr3_length: 18
d_call: .
cdr3_nt: TGTGCCAGCAGCGTACGTCCGGACAGCCTCTCTGGGGCCAACGTCCTGACTTTC
cdr3_aa: CASSVRPDSLSGANVLTF

v_call: TRBV7-9
clone_size: many
j_call: TRBJ1-5
cdr3_length: 14
d_call: .
cdr3_nt: TGTGCCAGCAGCTTAGGGGCCGAAAATCAGCCCCAGCATTTT
cdr3_aa: CASSLGAENQPQHF

v_call: TRBV29-1
clone_size: .
j_call: TRBJ2-1
cdr3_length: 13
d_call: TRBD2
cdr3_nt: TGCAGCGTTGACGGGACTAGCTACAATGAGCAGTTCTTC
cdr3_aa: CSVDGTSYNEQFF

v_call: TRBV27
clone_size: few
j_call: TRBJ1-5
cdr3_length: 16
d_call: TRBD1
cdr3_nt: TGTGCCAGCAGTCATACCGGGACAGGGGGCAATCAGCCCCAGCATTTT
cdr3_aa: CASSHTGTGGNQPQHF

v_call: TRBV18
clone_size: few
j_call: TRBJ1-5
cdr3_length: 13
d_call: .
cdr3_nt: TGTGCCAGCTCACCACTTCAGGTTCAGCCCCAGCATTTT
cdr3_aa: CASSPLQVQPQHF

v_call: TRBV7-9
clone_size: many
j_call: TRBJ2-7
cdr3_length: 14
d_call: .
cdr3_nt: TGTGCCAGCAGCCCCCGGACGGTCTCCTACGAGCAGTACTTC
cdr3_aa: CASSPRTVSYEQYF

v_call: TRBV20-1
clone_size: many
j_call: TRBJ2-1
cdr3_length: 15
d_call: TRBD2
cdr3_nt: TGCAGTGCTATGCCTAGCGGGAGGGCCCTCGTTGAGCAGTTCTTC
cdr3_aa: CSAMPSGRALVEQFF

v_call: TRBV9
clone_size: few
j_call: TRBJ2-7
cdr3_length: 13
d_call: .
cdr3_nt: TGTGCCAGCAGCGTAGACCCATACTACGAGCAGTACTTC
cdr3_aa: CASSVDPYYEQYF

v_call: TRBV20-1
clone_size: many
j_call: TRBJ2-5
cdr3_length: 15
d_call: TRBD1
cdr3_nt: TGCAGTGCTAGCTCGCGGACAGGTCGACAAGAGACCCAGTACTTC
cdr3_aa: CSASSRTGRQETQYF

v_call: TRBV7-3
clone_size: .
j_call: TRBJ1-2
cdr3_length: 13
d_call: .
cdr3_nt: TGTGCCAGCAGCTTTGAGCCAGGATATGGCTACACCTTC
cdr3_aa: CASSFEPGYGYTF

v_call: TRBV20-1
clone_size: .
j_call: TRBJ1-1
cdr3_length: 14
d_call: .
cdr3_nt: TGCAGTGCTAGAGTTCAACACCCGAACACTGAAGCTTTCTTT
cdr3_aa: CSARVQHPNTEAFF

v_call: TRBV3-1
clone_size: .
j_call: TRBJ2-7
cdr3_length: 13
d_call: .
cdr3_nt: TGTGCCAGCAGCCAAGCAGGGGCCCACGAGCAGTACTTC
cdr3_aa: CASSQAGAHEQYF

v_call: TRBV6-1
clone_size: .
j_call: TRBJ1-1
cdr3_length: 13
d_call: .
cdr3_nt: TGTGCCAGCGGTAGACGCATGAACACTGAAGCTTTCTTT
cdr3_aa: CASGRRMNTEAFF

v_call: TRBV5-1
clone_size: .
j_call: TRBJ2-7
cdr3_length: 15
d_call: .
cdr3_nt: TGCGCCAGCAGCTTTAAGGCCCCTGGGCCCTACGAGCAGTACTTC
cdr3_aa: CASSFKAPGPYEQYF

v_call: TRBV2
clone_size: many
j_call: TRBJ2-2
cdr3_length: 14
d_call: TRBD2
cdr3_nt: TGTGCCAGCATTTCGCGGGAGGGGGACGGGGAGCTGTTTTTT
cdr3_aa: CASISREGDGELFF

v_call: TRBV6-2/TRBV6-3
clone_size: .
j_call: TRBJ2-7
cdr3_length: 14
d_call: TRBD1
cdr3_nt: TGTGCCAGCAGTTACGACAGGGGGGCCTACGAGCAGTACTTC
cdr3_aa: CASSYDRGAYEQYF

v_call: TRBV7-9
clone_size: many
j_call: TRBJ1-2
cdr3_length: 12
d_call: .
cdr3_nt: TGTGCCAGCAGCTTACAGGGAGGTGGCTACACCTTC
cdr3_aa: CASSLQGGGYTF

v_call: TRBV12-3/TRBV12-4
clone_size: many
j_call: TRBJ2-7
cdr3_length: 14
d_call: .
cdr3_nt: TGTGCCAGCAGCCTCCGGGACAACCCCTACGAGCAGTACTTC
cdr3_aa: CASSLRDNPYEQYF

v_call: TRBV5-1
clone_size: many
j_call: TRBJ2-5
cdr3_length: 14
d_call: .
cdr3_nt: TGCGCCAGCAGCTTGTCGGGGGCCCAAGAGACCCAGTACTTC
cdr3_aa: CASSLSGAQETQYF

v_call: TRBV5-1
clone_size: many
j_call: TRBJ1-6
cdr3_length: 13
d_call: .
cdr3_nt: TGCGCCAGCAGCCCCACGAGAGAATCACCCCTCCACTTT
cdr3_aa: CASSPTRESPLHF

v_call: TRBV5-1
clone_size: few
j_call: TRBJ2-3
cdr3_length: 16
d_call: .
cdr3_nt: TGCGCCAGCAGCTCGTCCTCCGGGACCCCCTCCGATACGCAGTATTTT
cdr3_aa: CASSSSSGTPSDTQYF

v_call: TRBV7-2
clone_size: .
j_call: TRBJ1-2
cdr3_length: 15
d_call: .
cdr3_nt: TGTGCCAGCAGCTTAACCCCACGGACTAACTATGGCTACACCTTC
cdr3_aa: CASSLTPRTNYGYTF

v_call: TRBV30
clone_size: many
j_call: TRBJ1-1
cdr3_length: 12
d_call: .
cdr3_nt: TGTGCCTGGAGTGTTTCCAACACTGAAGCTTTCTTT
cdr3_aa: CAWSVSNTEAFF

v_call: TRBV28
clone_size: many
j_call: TRBJ2-5
cdr3_length: 15
d_call: .
cdr3_nt: TGTGCCAGCAGTTTTGACGGAGGCAGGGTGGAGACCCAGTACTTC
cdr3_aa: CASSFDGGRVETQYF

v_call: TRBV28
clone_size: many
j_call: TRBJ2-3
cdr3_length: 16
d_call: TRBD1
cdr3_nt: TGTGCCAGCAGTTCGCAGGGGACAGGGCAGACAGATACGCAGTATTTT
cdr3_aa: CASSSQGTGQTDTQYF

v_call: TRBV5-1
clone_size: .
j_call: TRBJ1-5
cdr3_length: 15
d_call: .
cdr3_nt: TGCGCCAGCAGCTTGGGGGTAGGGAGCAATCAGCCCCAGCATTTT
cdr3_aa: CASSLGVGSNQPQHF

v_call: TRBV5-1
clone_size: .
j_call: TRBJ2-7
cdr3_length: 16
d_call: TRBD2
cdr3_nt: TGCGCCAGCAGCCCAGGGGGACTAGCCAAAACCTACGAGCAGTACTTC
cdr3_aa: CASSPGGLAKTYEQYF

v_call: TRBV28
clone_size: once
j_call: TRBJ1-2
cdr3_length: 15
d_call: TRBD1
cdr3_nt: TGTGCCAGCAGGCCCCAATGGGACAGGGTTTATGGCTACACCTTC
cdr3_aa: CASRPQWDRVYGYTF

v_call: TRBV19
clone_size: few
j_call: TRBJ1-1
cdr3_length: 13
d_call: .
cdr3_nt: TGTGCCAGTAATCAGGAGGGGAACACTGAAGCTTTCTTT
cdr3_aa: CASNQEGNTEAFF

v_call: TRBV4-2
clone_size: few
j_call: TRBJ2-7
cdr3_length: 15
d_call: TRBD2
cdr3_nt: TGTGCCAGCAGCCCCCCCACACTAGCGGGAAACGAGCAATACTTC
cdr3_aa: CASSPPTLAGNEQYF

v_call: TRBV27
clone_size: many
j_call: TRBJ2-1
cdr3_length: 18
d_call: TRBD2
cdr3_nt: TGTGCCAGCAGTTTAGGGCGGTGGCGGGAGAGCTCCTACAATGAGCAGTTCTTC
cdr3_aa: CASSLGRWRESSYNEQFF

v_call: TRBV7-9
clone_size: .
j_call: TRBJ2-5
cdr3_length: 13
d_call: .
cdr3_nt: TGTGCCAGCAGCTTATCAAGATACGAGACCCAGTACTTC
cdr3_aa: CASSLSRYETQYF

v_call: TRBV29-1
clone_size: .
j_call: TRBJ2-1
cdr3_length: 13
d_call: TRBD1
cdr3_nt: TGCAGCGTTGCACAGGGGGCCCGAACGGAGCAGTTCTTC
cdr3_aa: CSVAQGARTEQFF

v_call: TRBV29-1
clone_size: .
j_call: TRBJ2-2
cdr3_length: 16
d_call: .
cdr3_nt: TGCAGCGTTGAAGATGTCGGGGCTATGAGTACCGGGGAGCTGTTTTTT
cdr3_aa: CSVEDVGAMSTGELFF

v_call: TRBV28
clone_size: many
j_call: TRBJ2-7
cdr3_length: 13
d_call: .
cdr3_nt: TGTGCCAGCAGTTTTAGCAAATCCTACGAGCAGTACTTC
cdr3_aa: CASSFSKSYEQYF